This T cell receptor beta chain came from a study of blood T cell repertoires in COVID-19. Study details: Material from acute and convalescent COVID-19 was sourced from the United States, Italy and Spain. The cDNA or gDNA used as material had been derived from T cells, B-cell-depleted T cells, or PBMCs.

Under the authors' procedure: Estimates of nucleated cell counts were drawn from the amplification of reference gene primers. Here immunoSEQ multiplex PCR was the method, and the copy in TCRdb shows in-frame clones only, minus some. V and J calls and clone size are given by that table; D and trimming were obtained from the DNA. The sample holds hundreds of thousands of clones; under 90% are singletons and the top ten take 8% to 9.5%. In its sample, this clone was seen once. Material: peripheral blood. This TCR came from a woman between 45 and 65 years old who had recovered from COVID-19.

CDR3 DNA sequence: TGTGCCAGCAGTTACTACGGGGATCAGCCCCAGCATTTT. This gives the protein CASSYYGDQPQHF. The chain combines TRBV6-6 with TRBJ1-5; D unclear. The ends were cut back, 1 base at V and 5 bases at J, with 6 bases in the middle. Germline V gives CDR1 MNHNY, CDR2 SVGAGI (reference sequence). The CDR3 loop spans 13 amino acids.